What follows is one T cell receptor beta chain and its context. Its antigen is still unknown. There are no base qualities to consult, and no much larger clone falls within one base. The immunoSEQ v4 bias-controlled multiplex PCR assay, performed blinded to group allocation, was used to amplify TCR-beta CDR3 regions from genomic DNA. To estimate nucleated cell and T cell quantities per sample, reference gene primers were included together with the TCR-beta primers. Sequencing of the libraries was performed on an Illumina MiSeq with a 100-cycle paired-end protocol. For the original study's pipeline: The immunoSEQ Analyzer software was used to calculate diversity and richness, with richness measured by iChao1 and clonality based on Pielou evenness and Shannon diversity (range 0-1, where higher values mean less diversity). Using confidence 3 and substitution 2, CDR3 amino acid sequences together with their V/J genes were queried against VDJdb for CMV, EBV and influenza A specificities. The Morisita-Horn index was used to measure TCR-beta amino acid clonotype overlap among the villitis of unknown etiology, infectious villitis and control repertoires. As stored in TCRdb, this immuneACCESS dataset retains in-frame rearrangements with V and J assigned. A fraction of the clones does not appear; measured against another copy, unresolved V genes explain less than half of the discrepancy, and the remainder lacks a known reason. V and J calls and clone size are those listed in that table; D and trimming were worked out from the DNA. The sample yields under 800 clones; 95% to 98% were counted once. The ten largest account for less than 4% of the sample.

This sample was taken from a study of T cells in placental villitis. As for the study more broadly: Two of the control placentae were obtained from preterm deliveries, but no significant pathology was found on examination. Placental TCR-beta repertoires were compared across villitis of unknown etiology, gestational-age-matched unaffected controls, and infectious villitis in order to test an allograft-versus-infection hypothesis.

General findings and caveats noted by the study authors: Small amounts of decidua were contained in the paraffin blocks, so some of the captured T cells, especially in controls, may have been decidual rather than villous infiltrates. Clonality was higher in villitis of unknown etiology placentae than in controls (median approximately 0.05 versus 0.006, p=0.0025), a result indicating clonal expansion. Sequencing bulk tissue made it impossible to distinguish helper, regulatory or cytotoxic T cells or to tell maternal from fetal T cells, and the approach excluded gamma-delta receptors. CMV-specific clone frequencies were higher in infectious CMV cases than in villitis of unknown etiology (approximately 0.01 vs 0.00094), which did not differ from controls.

Cut back by 2 bases and 8 bases, the V and J ends lie 16 bases apart. The CDR1 and CDR2 encoded by the germline V gene are SGDLS and YYNGEE. From its cysteine to its phenylalanine, the CDR3 spans 14 amino acids. The CDR3 DNA has 42 bases and is translated from base 1. About ten control placentae without villitis were matched to the villitis of unknown etiology cases on the basis of gestational age at delivery. After delivery, placentae were collected and subjected to gross and histological evaluation prior to the selection of archival tissue. Five 10-micron scrolls were cut from each FFPE block, and DNA was isolated using the AllPrep DNA/RNA FFPE Tissue kit. NanoDrop was used to check DNA concentration and purity, and a Bioanalyzer was used to assess RNA quality.

Sequenced sample: placental tissue containing maternal and fetal cells. This clonotype was sampled from a human donor in good health; the placental T cells may come from both mother and fetus. In this chain, TRBV9 is recombined with TRBJ1-2, with the D gene too uncertain to name. This receptor has the CDR3 CASSVRWPLGGYTF. In nucleotide form, the sequence is TGTGCCAGCAGCGTCCGGTGGCCCCTCGGGGGCTACACCTTC.